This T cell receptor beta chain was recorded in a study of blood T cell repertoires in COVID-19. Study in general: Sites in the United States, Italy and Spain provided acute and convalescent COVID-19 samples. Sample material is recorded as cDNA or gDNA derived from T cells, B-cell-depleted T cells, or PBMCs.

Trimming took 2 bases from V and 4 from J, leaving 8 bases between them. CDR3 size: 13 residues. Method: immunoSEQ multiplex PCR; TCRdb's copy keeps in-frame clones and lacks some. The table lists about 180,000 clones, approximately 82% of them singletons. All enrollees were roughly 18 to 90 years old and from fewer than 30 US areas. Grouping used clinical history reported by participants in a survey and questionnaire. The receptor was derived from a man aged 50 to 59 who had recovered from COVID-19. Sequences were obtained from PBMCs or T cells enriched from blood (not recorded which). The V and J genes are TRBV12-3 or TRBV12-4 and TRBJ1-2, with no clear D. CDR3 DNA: TGTGCCAGCAGTTTAACCACCGGCTATGGCTACACCTTC. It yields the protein CASSLTTGYGYTF.